This TCR beta chain was captured in a study of T-cell reconstitution after alpha-beta-depleted transplantation in children. General observations from the study: T-cell counts and diversity at one year following transplant were attributed mainly to newly produced T cells. Several hundred expanded graft clones reportedly were the source of alpha-beta T cells about two months after transplant. Elevated TCRbeta diversity at day 60 was traced, in some patients, to surviving recipient T cells and thymic progenitors.

Unique molecular identifiers tagged the TCRbeta library. TCRdb used MiXCR to reprocess the PCR reads, holding one entry per CDR3 protein. The sample has under 750,000 distinct CDR3 sequences, about 23% seen once; the top ten hold roughly an eighth. This clonotype was observed many times. Its antigen is undetermined. Specimen: PBMCs, mostly from graft donor cells, collected 360 days after TCRalphabeta/CD19-depleted stem cell transplant. The origin of this receptor is a boy younger than two who had a stem cell transplant for acute myeloid leukemia, so the T cells may come from the graft donor.

CDR3 bases: TGTGCCACCAGCAGAGAGTGGAGTCACACGGGGGGAGGCTACAATGAGCAGTTCTTC. This gives the protein CATSREWSHTGGGYNEQFF. V and J are TRBV15 and TRBJ2-1; 7 bases are a match to TRBD2. Germline V lookup: CDR1 LNHNV, CDR2 YYDKDF (reference sequence). This CDR3 has 19 residues. Germline trimming cut 0 bases from V and 3 bases from J; bases unmatched to any gene: 14.